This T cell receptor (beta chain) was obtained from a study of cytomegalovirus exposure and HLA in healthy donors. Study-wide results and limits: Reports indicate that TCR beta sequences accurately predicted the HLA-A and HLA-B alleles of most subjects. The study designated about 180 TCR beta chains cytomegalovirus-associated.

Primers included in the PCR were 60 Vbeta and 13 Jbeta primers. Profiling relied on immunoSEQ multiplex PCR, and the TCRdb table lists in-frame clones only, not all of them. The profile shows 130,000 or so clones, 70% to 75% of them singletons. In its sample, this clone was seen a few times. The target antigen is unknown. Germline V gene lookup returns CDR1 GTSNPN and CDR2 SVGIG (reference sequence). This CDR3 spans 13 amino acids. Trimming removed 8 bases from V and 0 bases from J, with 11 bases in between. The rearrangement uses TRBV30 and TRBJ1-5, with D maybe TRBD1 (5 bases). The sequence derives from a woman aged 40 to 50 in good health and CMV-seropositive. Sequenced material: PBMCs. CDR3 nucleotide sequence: TGTGCCGGGGCGGGAGATAGCAATCAGCCCCAGCATTTT. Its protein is CAGAGDSNQPQHF.